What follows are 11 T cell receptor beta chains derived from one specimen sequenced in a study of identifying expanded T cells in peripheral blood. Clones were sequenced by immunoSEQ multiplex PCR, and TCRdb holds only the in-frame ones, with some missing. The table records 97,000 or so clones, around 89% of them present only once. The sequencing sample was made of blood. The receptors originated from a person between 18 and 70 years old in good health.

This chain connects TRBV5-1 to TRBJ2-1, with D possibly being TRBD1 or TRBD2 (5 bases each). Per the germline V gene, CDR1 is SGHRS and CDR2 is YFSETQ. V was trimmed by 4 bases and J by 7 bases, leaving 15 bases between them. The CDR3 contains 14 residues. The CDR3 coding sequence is TGCGCCAGCAGCCCCGGGACCCCGGTAAATGAGCAGTTCTTC. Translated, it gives CASSPGTPVNEQFF.

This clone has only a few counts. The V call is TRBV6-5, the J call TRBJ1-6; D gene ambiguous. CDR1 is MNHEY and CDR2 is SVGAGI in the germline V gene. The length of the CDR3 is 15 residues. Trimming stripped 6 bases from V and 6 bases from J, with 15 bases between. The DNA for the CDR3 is TGTGCCAGCAGCCGATGGACGGACTCTAATTCACCCCTCCACTTT. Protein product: CASSRWTDSNSPLHF.

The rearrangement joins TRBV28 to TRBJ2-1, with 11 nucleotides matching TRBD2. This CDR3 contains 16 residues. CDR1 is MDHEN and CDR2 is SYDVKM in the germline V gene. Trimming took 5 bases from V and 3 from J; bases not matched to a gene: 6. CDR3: CASSPTGTSGYNEQFF. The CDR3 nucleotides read TGTGCCAGCAGTCCGACGGGGACTAGCGGCTACAATGAGCAGTTCTTC.

In DNA form, the CDR3 reads TGCAGCGTTGAGGCAGGGCCCAATGAGCAGTTCTTC. This codes for CSVEAGPNEQFF. This chain joins TRBV29-1 and TRBJ2-1, with D possibly being TRBD1 (5 bases). Germline CDR1 reads SQVTM; CDR2 reads ANQGSEA. CDR3 length: 12 residues. The V and J ends lost 3 bases and 6 bases respectively, with 9 bases between them.

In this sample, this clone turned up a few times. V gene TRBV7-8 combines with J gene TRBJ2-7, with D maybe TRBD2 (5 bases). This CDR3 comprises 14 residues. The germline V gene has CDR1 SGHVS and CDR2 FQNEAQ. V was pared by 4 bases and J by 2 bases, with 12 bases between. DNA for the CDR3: TGTGCCAGCAGCTGGGCGGGCGAAGCCTACGAGCAGTACTTC. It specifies CASSWAGEAYEQYF.

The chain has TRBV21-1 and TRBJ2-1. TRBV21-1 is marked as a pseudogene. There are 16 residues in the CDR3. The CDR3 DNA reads TGTGCCAGCAGCAAAGGGAATGTAGTCTCCTACAATGAGCAGTTCTTC. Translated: CASSKGNVVSYNEQFF.

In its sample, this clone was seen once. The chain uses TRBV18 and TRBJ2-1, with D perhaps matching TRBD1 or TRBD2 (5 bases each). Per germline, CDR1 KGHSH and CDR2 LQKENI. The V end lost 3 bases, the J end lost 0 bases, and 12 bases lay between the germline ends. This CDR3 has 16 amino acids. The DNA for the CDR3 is TGTGCCAGCTCACCGCCCGGGGACCGCTCCTACAATGAGCAGTTCTTC. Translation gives CASSPPGDRSYNEQFF.

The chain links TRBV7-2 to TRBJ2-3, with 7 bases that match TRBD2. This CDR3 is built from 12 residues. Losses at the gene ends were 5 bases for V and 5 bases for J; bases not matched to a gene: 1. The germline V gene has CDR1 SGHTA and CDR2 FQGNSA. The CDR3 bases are TGTGCCAGCAGCCAGCGGGAAGATACGCAGTATTTT. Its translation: CASSQREDTQYF. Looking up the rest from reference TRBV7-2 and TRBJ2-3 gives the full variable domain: GAGVSQSPSNKVTEKGKDVELRCDPISGHTALYWYRQSLGQGLEFLIYFQGNSAPDKSGLPSDRFSAERTGGSVSTLTIQRTQQEDSAVYLCASSQREDTQYFGPGTRLTVL.

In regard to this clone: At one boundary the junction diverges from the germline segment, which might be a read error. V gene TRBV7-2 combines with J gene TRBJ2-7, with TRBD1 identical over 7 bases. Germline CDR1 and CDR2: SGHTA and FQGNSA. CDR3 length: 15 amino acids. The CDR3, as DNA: TGTGCCAGCAGCATAGCATTAGGGGGCACCTACGAGCAGTACTTC. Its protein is CASSIALGGTYEQYF. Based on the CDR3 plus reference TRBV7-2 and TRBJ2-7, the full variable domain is GAGVSQSPSNKVTEKGKDVELRCDPISGHTALYWYRQSLGQGLEFLIYFQGNSAPDKSGLPSDRFSAERTGGSVSTLTIQRTQQEDSAVYLCASSIALGGTYEQYFGPGTRLTVT.

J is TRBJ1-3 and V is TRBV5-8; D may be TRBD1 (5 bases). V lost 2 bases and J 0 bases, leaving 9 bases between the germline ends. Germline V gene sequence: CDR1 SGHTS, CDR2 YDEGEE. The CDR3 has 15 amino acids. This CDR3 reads CASSFDDSSGNTIYF. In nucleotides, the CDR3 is TGTGCCAGCAGCTTTGACGACAGCTCTGGAAACACCATATATTTT.

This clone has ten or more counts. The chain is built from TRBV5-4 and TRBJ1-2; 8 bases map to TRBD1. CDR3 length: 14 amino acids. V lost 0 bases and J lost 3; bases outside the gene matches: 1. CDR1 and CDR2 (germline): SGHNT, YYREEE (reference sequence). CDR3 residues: CASSLGQGYYGYTF. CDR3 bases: TGTGCCAGCAGCTTGGGACAGGGGTACTATGGCTACACCTTC.